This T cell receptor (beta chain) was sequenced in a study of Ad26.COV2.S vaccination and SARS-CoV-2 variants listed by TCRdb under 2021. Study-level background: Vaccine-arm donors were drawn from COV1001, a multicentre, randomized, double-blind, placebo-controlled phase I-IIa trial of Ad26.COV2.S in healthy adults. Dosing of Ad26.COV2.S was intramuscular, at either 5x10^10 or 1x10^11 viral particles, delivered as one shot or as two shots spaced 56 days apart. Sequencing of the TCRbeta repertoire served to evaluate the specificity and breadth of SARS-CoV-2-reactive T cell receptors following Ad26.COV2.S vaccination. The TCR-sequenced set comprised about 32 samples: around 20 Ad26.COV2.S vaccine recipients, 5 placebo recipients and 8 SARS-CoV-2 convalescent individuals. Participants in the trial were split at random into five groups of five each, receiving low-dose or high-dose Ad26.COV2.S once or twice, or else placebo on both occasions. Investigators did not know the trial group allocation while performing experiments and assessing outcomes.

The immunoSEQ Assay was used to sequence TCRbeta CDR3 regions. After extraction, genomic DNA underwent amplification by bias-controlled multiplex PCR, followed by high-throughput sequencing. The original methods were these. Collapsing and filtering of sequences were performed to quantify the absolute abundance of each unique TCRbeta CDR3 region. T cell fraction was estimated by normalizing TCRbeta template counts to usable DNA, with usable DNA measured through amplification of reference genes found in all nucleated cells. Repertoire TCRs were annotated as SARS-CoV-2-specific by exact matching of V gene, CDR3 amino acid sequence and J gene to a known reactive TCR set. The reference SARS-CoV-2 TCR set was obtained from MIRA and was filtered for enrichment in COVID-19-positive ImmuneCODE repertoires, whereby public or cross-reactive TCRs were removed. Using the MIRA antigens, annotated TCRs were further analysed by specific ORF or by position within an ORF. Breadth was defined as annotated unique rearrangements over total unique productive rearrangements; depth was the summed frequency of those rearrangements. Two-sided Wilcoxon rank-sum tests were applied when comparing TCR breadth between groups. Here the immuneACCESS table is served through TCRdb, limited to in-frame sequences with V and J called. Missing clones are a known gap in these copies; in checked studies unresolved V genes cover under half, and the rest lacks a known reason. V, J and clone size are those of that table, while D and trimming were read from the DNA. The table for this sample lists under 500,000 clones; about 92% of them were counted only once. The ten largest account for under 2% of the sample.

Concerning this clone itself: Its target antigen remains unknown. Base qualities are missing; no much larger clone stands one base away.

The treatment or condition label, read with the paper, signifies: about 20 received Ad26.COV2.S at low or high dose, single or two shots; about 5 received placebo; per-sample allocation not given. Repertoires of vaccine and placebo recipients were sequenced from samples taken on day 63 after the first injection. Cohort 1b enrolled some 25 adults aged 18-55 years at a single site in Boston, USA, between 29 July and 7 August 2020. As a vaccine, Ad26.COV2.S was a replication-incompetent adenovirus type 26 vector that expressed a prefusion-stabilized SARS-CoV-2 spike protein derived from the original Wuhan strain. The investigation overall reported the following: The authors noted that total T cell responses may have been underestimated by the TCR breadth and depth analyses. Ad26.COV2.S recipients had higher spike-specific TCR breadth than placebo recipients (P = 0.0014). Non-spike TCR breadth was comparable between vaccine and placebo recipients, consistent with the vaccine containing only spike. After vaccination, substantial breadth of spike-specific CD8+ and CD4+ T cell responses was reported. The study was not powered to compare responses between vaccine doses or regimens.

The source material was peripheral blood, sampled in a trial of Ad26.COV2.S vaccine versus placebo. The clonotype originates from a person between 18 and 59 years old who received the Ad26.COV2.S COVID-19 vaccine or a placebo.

CDR3 loop: CASREERGLSYEQYF. In nucleotide form, the sequence is TGCGCCAGCAGGGAAGAAAGGGGCCTTTCCTACGAGCAGTACTTC. The V and J genes are TRBV10-1 and TRBJ2-7; the D gene is perhaps TRBD1, from 5 matching bases. Relative to germline, V is 6 bases shorter and J is 1 base shorter, with 16 bases between their ends. Taken from the germline V gene (reference sequence), the CDR1 and CDR2 loops are WNHNN and SYGVQD. The CDR3 runs 15 amino acids, cysteine and phenylalanine included. Just CDR3 DNA is preserved here, 45 bases in frame from base 1.